What follows are 29 T cell receptor beta chains derived from one specimen sequenced in a study of blood T cell repertoires in COVID-19. Assay used: immunoSEQ multiplex PCR; TCRdb lists only in-frame clones, some missing. The sample yields roughly 200,000 clones, roughly 80% seen once. Sample: PBMCs or T cells enriched from blood (not recorded which). Receptors were obtained from a woman in her 50s who had been exposed to COVID-19.

V usage is TRBV7-2 and J usage is TRBJ2-7, with 7 bases lining up with TRBD2. Trimming took 4 bases from V and 4 from J; bases not matched to a gene: 7. The CDR3 runs 14 residues. CDR1 and CDR2 from the germline V gene are SGHTA and FQGNSA. This CDR3 reads CASSSTRGDYEQYF. CDR3 DNA: TGTGCCAGCAGCTCCACTCGGGGGGATTACGAGCAGTACTTC. Together with reference TRBV7-2 and TRBJ2-7, the CDR3 gives the full variable domain: GAGVSQSPSNKVTEKGKDVELRCDPISGHTALYWYRQSLGQGLEFLIYFQGNSAPDKSGLPSDRFSAERTGGSVSTLTIQRTQQEDSAVYLCASSSTRGDYEQYFGPGTRLTVT.

The chain links TRBV28 to TRBJ2-7, with 8 nucleotides matching TRBD1. Germline V gives CDR1 MDHEN, CDR2 SYDVKM. The CDR3 consists of 13 residues. The junction had 3 bases not matched to a gene; V was cut back by 5 bases and J by 3 bases. CDR3 bases: TGTGCCAGCAGTCCGACAGGGGACTACGAGCAGTACTTC. The encoded protein is CASSPTGDYEQYF. Using reference TRBV28 and TRBJ2-7 for the parts outside the CDR3, the full variable domain is DVKVTQSSRYLVKRTGEKVFLECVQDMDHENMFWYRQDPGLGLRLIYFSYDVKMKEKGDIPEGYSVSREKKERFSLILESASTNQTSMYLCASSPTGDYEQYFGPGTRLTVT.

The rearrangement joins TRBV24-1 to TRBJ1-2; maybe TRBD1 (5 bases). The CDR3 contains 14 residues. Deletions cut 3 bases from V and 6 bases from J, with 13 bases between. In germline, CDR1 is KGHDR, CDR2 SFDVKD. CDR3 loop: CATSDPAGLDGYTF. The CDR3 bases are TGTGCCACCAGTGATCCGGCGGGGCTGGATGGCTACACCTTC.

This clone was found once. The chain combines TRBV12-3 or TRBV12-4 with TRBJ2-7; D might be TRBD2 (6 bases). The CDR3 length is 13 residues. Trimming removed 6 bases from V and 3 bases from J, with 12 bases in between. CDR3 sequence (DNA): TGTGCCAGCAGCCCGACGGGACTCTACGAGCAGTACTTC. This encodes CASSPTGLYEQYF.

V is TRBV3-1 (or the pseudogene TRBV3-2) and J is TRBJ2-7; possible D gene TRBD1, 6 bases. Per germline, CDR1 LGHDT and CDR2 YNNKEL (reference sequence). V lost 1 base and J lost 6, with 7 bases in between. This CDR3 has 12 residues. The CDR3 reads CASSQGTVEQYF. The CDR3, as DNA: TGTGCCAGCAGCCAAGGGACAGTCGAGCAGTACTTC.

This clone was detected only a few times. The rearrangement joins TRBV10-2 to TRBJ1-2; D not certain. The germline V gene has CDR1 WSHSY and CDR2 SAAADI. V gave up 2 bases and J gave up 7 bases, with 14 bases separating them. This CDR3 is 14 amino acids long. The CDR3 DNA follows: TGCGCCAGCAGTGAGGGCAGGAAGTCCAGTGGCTACACCTTC. Residues: CASSEGRKSSGYTF.

Only a few counts were recorded for this clone. This sequence joins TRBV12-3 or TRBV12-4 and TRBJ1-1; D unclear. V lost 0 bases to trimming and J lost 6 bases, with 8 bases between them. The CDR3 sequence is 13 residues long. The CDR3 region has the DNA TGTGCCAGCAGTTTAGCGTCGGTTCCTGAAGCTTTCTTT. This codes for CASSLASVPEAFF.

The gene calls are TRBV11-2 and TRBJ2-3; TRBD1 agrees at 7 bases. V lost 4 bases and J lost 6; bases outside the gene matches: 7. Germline assignment: CDR1 SGHAT and CDR2 FQNNGV. This CDR3 has 14 residues. The CDR3 region is CASSSTGSGDTQYF. The CDR3, as DNA: TGTGCCAGCAGCTCGACAGGGTCCGGGGATACGCAGTATTTT.

V and J are TRBV9 and TRBJ1-1; 8 nucleotides agree with TRBD1. The V and J ends lost 4 bases and 1 base, in that order; junction bases with no gene match: 6. CDR3 size: 15 residues. CDR1 and CDR2 (germline): SGDLS, YYNGEE. The CDR3 bases are TGTGCCAGCAGCCCTTCGGACAGGGCGAACACTGAAGCTTTCTTT. This sequence encodes CASSPSDRANTEAFF.

V and J are TRBV19 and TRBJ1-5, with unresolved D. The CDR3 is made up of 16 amino acids. Trimming shortened V by 5 bases and J by 0 bases, and 14 bases separated the two germline ends. The germline gives CDR1 LNHDA, CDR2 SQIVND (reference sequence). The DNA of the CDR3 is TGTGCCAGTAGTCCCTCGGGGTTTTATAGCAATCAGCCCCAGCATTTT. As protein: CASSPSGFYSNQPQHF.

The rearrangement uses TRBV6-5 and TRBJ2-1; TRBD1 might be the D (5 bases). The CDR3 consists of 15 residues. In germline, CDR1 is MNHEY, CDR2 SVGAGI. The V end lost 7 bases, the J end lost 2 bases, and 15 bases lay between the germline ends. The CDR3 region has the DNA TGTGCCAGCACTCTCCTATGGGGCACCTACAATGAGCAGTTCTTC. Its translation is CASTLLWGTYNEQFF.

This chain links TRBV6-1 with TRBJ1-3, with D uncertain. Trimming left V 1 base short and J 4 bases short, with 11 bases between. From germline, CDR1 is MNHNS and CDR2 SASEGT. The CDR3 spans 15 residues. The CDR3 DNA follows: TGTGCCAGCAGTGAAGTAAGAGGGCCGGGAAACACCATATATTTT. Translation gives CASSEVRGPGNTIYF.

The V gene is TRBV2, the J gene TRBJ1-2, with D unclear. Germline CDR1 SNHLY, CDR2 FYNNEI. V was pared by 3 bases and J by 3 bases, with 17 bases between. CDR3 length equals 16 residues. CDR3 sequence reads: CASSDTVSTPDYGYTF. The CDR3 region has the DNA TGTGCCAGCAGTGATACAGTTTCTACCCCAGACTATGGCTACACCTTC.

The sample holds a few counts of this clone. The CDR3 DNA sequence: TGCGCCAGCAGCTCTACCGGGACAGGGGTGAACACGCAGTATTTT. Its translation is CASSSTGTGVNTQYF. The rearrangement joins TRBV5-1 to TRBJ2-3; 10 bases fit TRBD1. V gave up 3 bases and J gave up 9 bases; unmatched junction bases: 10. Germline-derived CDR1 and CDR2 are SGHRS and YFSETQ. This CDR3 contains 15 residues.

The chain carries TRBV20-1 and TRBJ1-6, with 8 positions matching TRBD1. The CDR3 runs 14 residues. V trimming: 3 bases; J trimming: 10 bases; junction bases outside the gene matches: 8. Germline V lookup: CDR1 DFQATT, CDR2 SNEGSKA (reference sequence). The CDR3 spells CSASEDRVHSPLHF. CDR3 bases: TGCAGTGCTAGTGAGGACAGGGTTCACTCACCCCTCCACTTT.

V usage is TRBV4-1 and J usage is TRBJ2-2; 15 positions match TRBD2. The V gene end was trimmed by 3 bases and the J gene end by 4 bases; junction bases not matched to a gene: 6. Germline CDR1 and CDR2: MGHRA and YSYEKL. The CDR3 extends over 18 amino acids. The CDR3 is CASSHWTSGGAITGELFF. DNA of the CDR3: TGCGCCAGCAGCCACTGGACTAGCGGGGGGGCCATCACCGGGGAGCTGTTTTTT.

This sequence joins TRBV2 and TRBJ1-1; a weak D match, TRBD1 (5 bases). This CDR3 region has 14 residues. V lost 6 bases, J lost 4 bases, and 15 bases lay in between. In germline, CDR1 is SNHLY, CDR2 FYNNEI. CDR3 amino acids: CASSIPQGITEAFF. The CDR3 DNA is TGTGCCAGCAGCATTCCCCAGGGAATCACTGAAGCTTTCTTT.

The genes are TRBV28 and TRBJ2-7, with 9 bases aligning to TRBD1. Losses at the gene ends were 3 bases for V and 2 bases for J; bases not matched to a gene: 5. CDR1 and CDR2 from the germline V gene are MDHEN and SYDVKM. The CDR3 extends over 15 amino acids. CDR3 DNA: TGTGCCAGCAGTTTCCTTGGGACAGGGACCTACGAGCAGTACTTC. Residues: CASSFLGTGTYEQYF.

This clone was recorded once. This chain connects TRBV21-1 to TRBJ2-7; the tabulated D call, TRBD2, remains unverified against the DNA. TRBV21-1 is reported as a pseudogene. CDR3 size: 13 residues. The CDR3 DNA follows: TGTGCCAGCCGCAGGGTGGGGGGGGTCGAGCAGTACTTC. The encoded protein is CASRRVGGVEQYF.

The chain has TRBV18 and TRBJ1-4, with a possible D match to TRBD1 (5 bases). The CDR3 is made up of 14 amino acids. V lost 3 bases and J lost 2, with 7 bases in between. The V gene's germline CDR1 is KGHSH and CDR2 LQKENI. The CDR3 spells CASSPGGTNEKLFF. CDR3 coding DNA: TGTGCCAGCTCACCGGGGGGGACTAATGAAAAACTGTTTTTT.

V and J are TRBV7-2 and TRBJ1-5, with 8 bases lining up with TRBD1. The CDR3 consists of 15 residues. CDR1 and CDR2 (germline): SGHTA, FQGNSA. Germline trimming cut 2 bases from V and 3 bases from J; bases unmatched to any gene: 3. CDR3 DNA sequence: TGTGCCAGCAGCTTAACAGGGGGATACAATCAGCCCCAGCATTTT. Protein product: CASSLTGGYNQPQHF.

The chain carries TRBV29-1 and TRBJ2-2; 7 bases fit TRBD2. Germline V gives CDR1 SQVTM, CDR2 ANQGSEA. The ends lost 7 bases at V and 6 bases at J; junction bases unmatched: 11. CDR3 length: 14 amino acids. CDR3 in amino acids: CSANRGLTPGELFF. CDR3 nucleotide sequence: TGCAGCGCCAACCGGGGACTAACCCCCGGGGAGCTGTTTTTT.

CDR3 residues: CASSVAGGHNEQFF. Here the CDR3 DNA reads TGTGCCAGCAGCGTAGCGGGGGGCCACAATGAGCAGTTCTTC. The chain is built from TRBV9 and TRBJ2-1; a possible D gene is TRBD2 (7 bases). V was pared by 0 bases and J by 5 bases, with 9 bases between. The CDR3 consists of 14 residues. Looked up from germline, CDR1 is SGDLS and CDR2 is YYNGEE.

The V call is TRBV19, the J call TRBJ1-5; D may be TRBD1 (5 bases). Between the trimmed V and J ends, which lost 5 bases and 3 bases, there was a span of 11 bases. The CDR3 contains 14 residues. The V gene's germline CDR1 is LNHDA and CDR2 SQIVND (reference sequence). The CDR3 sequence: CASSVETDNQPQHF. CDR3 coding DNA: TGTGCCAGTAGTGTTGAGACAGACAATCAGCCCCAGCATTTT.

The chain recombines TRBV7-2 with TRBJ1-3, with D unresolved. The V end lost 2 bases, the J end lost 2 bases, and 4 bases lay between the germline ends. CDR1 is SGHTA, CDR2 FQGNSA, per germline. This CDR3 comprises 13 residues. DNA for the CDR3: TGTGCCAGCAGCTTATCAGCTGGAAACACCATATATTTT. Translation gives CASSLSAGNTIYF.

This rearrangement joins TRBV6-1 to TRBJ1-4, with D maybe TRBD1 (6 bases). Germline V gives CDR1 MNHNS, CDR2 SASEGT. V shed 3 bases and J shed 8 bases, with 16 bases lying between them. CDR3 size: 15 residues. In nucleotides, the CDR3 is TGTGCCAGCAGTGATGGCAGGGGACCCGGGGAAAAACTGTTTTTT. It encodes CASSDGRGPGEKLFF.

This clone was found once. The chain carries TRBV7-2 and TRBJ2-7, with D unclear. V lost 5 bases to trimming and J lost 0 bases, with 14 bases between them. Germline V gene lookup returns CDR1 SGHTA and CDR2 FQGNSA. CDR3 length: 15 residues. CDR3: CASSQVAQSSYEQYF. The DNA of the CDR3 is TGTGCCAGCAGCCAAGTGGCACAGAGCTCCTACGAGCAGTACTTC.

J is TRBJ1-1 and V is TRBV29-1; tentatively, D is TRBD1 (6 bases). Germline V CDR1 and CDR2: SQVTM, ANQGSEA. V lost 4 bases and J lost 5, with 11 bases in between. This CDR3 region has 12 residues. The CDR3: CSVVAGVTEAFF. The CDR3 DNA reads TGCAGCGTTGTAGCAGGGGTGACTGAAGCTTTCTTT.

The chain has TRBV7-2 and TRBJ1-2; possibly TRBD1 for D (6 bases). V shed 3 bases and J shed 6 bases, with 11 bases lying between them. The CDR3 is made up of 13 amino acids. From germline, CDR1 is SGHTA and CDR2 FQGNSA. CDR3 sequence: CASSFGRGDGYTF. In nucleotides, the CDR3 is TGTGCCAGCAGCTTCGGCAGGGGAGATGGCTACACCTTC.